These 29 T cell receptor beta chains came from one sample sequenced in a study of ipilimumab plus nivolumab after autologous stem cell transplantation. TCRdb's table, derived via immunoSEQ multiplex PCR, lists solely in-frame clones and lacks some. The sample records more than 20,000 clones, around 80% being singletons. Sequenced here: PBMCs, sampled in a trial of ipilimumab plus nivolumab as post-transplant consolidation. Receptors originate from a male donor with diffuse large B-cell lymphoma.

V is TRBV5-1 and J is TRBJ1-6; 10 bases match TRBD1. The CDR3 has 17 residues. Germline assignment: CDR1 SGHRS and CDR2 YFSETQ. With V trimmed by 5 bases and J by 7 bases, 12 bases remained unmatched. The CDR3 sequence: CASRNPKTGGGNSPLHF. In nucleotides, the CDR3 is TGCGCCAGCAGAAATCCCAAGACAGGGGGCGGAAATTCACCCCTCCACTTT.

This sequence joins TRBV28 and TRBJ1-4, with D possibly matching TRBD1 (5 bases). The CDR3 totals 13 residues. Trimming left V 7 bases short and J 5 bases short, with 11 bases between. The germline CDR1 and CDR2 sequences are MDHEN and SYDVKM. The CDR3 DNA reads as TGTGCCAGCACCGGAGAGGGGAATGAAAAACTGTTTTTT. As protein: CASTGEGNEKLFF.

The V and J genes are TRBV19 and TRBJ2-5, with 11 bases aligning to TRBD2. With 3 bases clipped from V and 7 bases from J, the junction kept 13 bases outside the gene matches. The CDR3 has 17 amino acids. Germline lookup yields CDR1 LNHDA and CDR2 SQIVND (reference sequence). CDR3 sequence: CASSIVASGGPFTTQYF. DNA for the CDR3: TGTGCCAGTAGTATCGTGGCTAGCGGGGGGCCCTTTACGACCCAGTACTTC.

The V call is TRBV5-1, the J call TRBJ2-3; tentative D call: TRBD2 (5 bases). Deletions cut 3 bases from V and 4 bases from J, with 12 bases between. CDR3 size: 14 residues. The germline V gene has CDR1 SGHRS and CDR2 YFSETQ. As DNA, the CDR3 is TGCGCCAGCAGCTCCGTCGCGGGTCCAGATACGCAGTATTTT. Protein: CASSSVAGPDTQYF.

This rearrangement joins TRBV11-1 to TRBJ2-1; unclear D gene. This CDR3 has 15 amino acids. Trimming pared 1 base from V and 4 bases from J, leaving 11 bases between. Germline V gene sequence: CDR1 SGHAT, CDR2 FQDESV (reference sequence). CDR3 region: CASSLDASAYNEQFF. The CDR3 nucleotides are TGTGCCAGCAGCTTAGACGCCTCAGCGTACAATGAGCAGTTCTTC.

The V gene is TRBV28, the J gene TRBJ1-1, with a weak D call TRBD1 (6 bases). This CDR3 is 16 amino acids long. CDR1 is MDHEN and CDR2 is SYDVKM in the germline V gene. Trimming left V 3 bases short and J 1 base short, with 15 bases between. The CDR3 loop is CASSFSGLGGNTEAFF. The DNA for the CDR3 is TGTGCCAGCAGTTTCTCCGGTTTAGGGGGGAACACTGAAGCTTTCTTT. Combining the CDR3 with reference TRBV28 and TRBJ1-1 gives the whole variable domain DVKVTQSSRYLVKRTGEKVFLECVQDMDHENMFWYRQDPGLGLRLIYFSYDVKMKEKGDIPEGYSVSREKKERFSLILESASTNQTSMYLCASSFSGLGGNTEAFFGQGTRLTVV.

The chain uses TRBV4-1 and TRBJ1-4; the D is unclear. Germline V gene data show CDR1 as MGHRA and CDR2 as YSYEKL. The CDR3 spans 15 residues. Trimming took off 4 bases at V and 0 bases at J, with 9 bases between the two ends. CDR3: CASSRVGSTNEKLFF. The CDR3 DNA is TGCGCCAGCAGCCGGGTGGGTTCAACTAATGAAAAACTGTTTTTT.

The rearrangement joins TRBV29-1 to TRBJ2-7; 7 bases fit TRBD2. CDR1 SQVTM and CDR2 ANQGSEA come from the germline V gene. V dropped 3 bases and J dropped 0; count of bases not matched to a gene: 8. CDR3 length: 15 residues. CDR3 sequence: CSVELDGGTSYEQYF. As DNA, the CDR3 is TGCAGCGTTGAGTTAGACGGGGGGACCTCCTACGAGCAGTACTTC.

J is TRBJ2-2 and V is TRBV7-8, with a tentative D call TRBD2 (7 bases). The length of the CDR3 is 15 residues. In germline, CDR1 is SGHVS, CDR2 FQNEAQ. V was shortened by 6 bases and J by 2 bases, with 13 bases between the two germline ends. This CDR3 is CASRARGGNTGELFF. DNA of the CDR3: TGTGCCAGCAGGGCTAGGGGGGGAAACACCGGGGAGCTGTTTTTT.

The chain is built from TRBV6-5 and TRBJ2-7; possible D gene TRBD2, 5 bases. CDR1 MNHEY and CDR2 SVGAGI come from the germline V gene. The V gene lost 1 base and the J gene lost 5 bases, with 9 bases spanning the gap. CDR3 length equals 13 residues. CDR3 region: CASSYYRGNEQYF. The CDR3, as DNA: TGTGCCAGCAGTTACTATCGGGGAAACGAGCAGTACTTC.

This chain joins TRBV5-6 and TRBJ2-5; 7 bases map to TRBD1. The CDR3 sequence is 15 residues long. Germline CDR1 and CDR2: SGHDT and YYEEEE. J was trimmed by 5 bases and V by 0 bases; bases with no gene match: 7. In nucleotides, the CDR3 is TGTGCCAGCAGCTTGGCCTTGACAGGGTGGGAGACCCAGTACTTC. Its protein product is CASSLALTGWETQYF.

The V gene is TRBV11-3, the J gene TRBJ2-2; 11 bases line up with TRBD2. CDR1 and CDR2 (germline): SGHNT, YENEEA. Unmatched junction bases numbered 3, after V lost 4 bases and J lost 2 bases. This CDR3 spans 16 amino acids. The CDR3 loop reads CASSSTSGENTGELFF. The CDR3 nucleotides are TGTGCCAGCAGCTCGACTAGCGGGGAAAACACCGGGGAGCTGTTTTTT.

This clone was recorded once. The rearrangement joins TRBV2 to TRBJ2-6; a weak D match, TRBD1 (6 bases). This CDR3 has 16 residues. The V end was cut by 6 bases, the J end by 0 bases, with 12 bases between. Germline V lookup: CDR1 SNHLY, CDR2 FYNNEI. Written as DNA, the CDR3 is TGTGCCAGCAGCATTACAGGGTTCTCTGGGGCCAACGTCCTGACTTTC. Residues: CASSITGFSGANVLTF.

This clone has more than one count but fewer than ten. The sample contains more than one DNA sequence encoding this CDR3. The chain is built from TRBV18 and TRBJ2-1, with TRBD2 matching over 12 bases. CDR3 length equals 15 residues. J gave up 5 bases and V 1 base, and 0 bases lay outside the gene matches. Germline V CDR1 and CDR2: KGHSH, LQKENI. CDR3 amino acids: CASSPRLAGDNEQFF. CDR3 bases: TGTGCCAGCTCACCACGACTAGCGGGGGACAATGAGCAGTTCTTC.

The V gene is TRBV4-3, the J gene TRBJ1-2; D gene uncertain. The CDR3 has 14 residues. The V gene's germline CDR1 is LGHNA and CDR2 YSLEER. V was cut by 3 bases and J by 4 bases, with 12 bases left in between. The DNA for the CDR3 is TGCGCCAGCAGCCATAGCGGGGATGGCTATGGCTACACCTTC. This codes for CASSHSGDGYGYTF.

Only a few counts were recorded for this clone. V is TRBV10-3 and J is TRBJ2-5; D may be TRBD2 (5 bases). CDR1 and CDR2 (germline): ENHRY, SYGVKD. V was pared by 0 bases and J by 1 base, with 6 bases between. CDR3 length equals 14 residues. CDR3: CAISESLAQETQYF. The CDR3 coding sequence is TGTGCCATCAGTGAGTCGCTAGCCCAAGAGACCCAGTACTTC.

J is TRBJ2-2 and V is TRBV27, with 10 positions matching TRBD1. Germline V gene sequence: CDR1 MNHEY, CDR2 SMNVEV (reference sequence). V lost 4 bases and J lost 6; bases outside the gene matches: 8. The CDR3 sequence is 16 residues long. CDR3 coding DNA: TGTGCCAGCAGTTCTCCGGGACAGGGGAAGGCCGGGGAGCTGTTTTTT. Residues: CASSSPGQGKAGELFF.

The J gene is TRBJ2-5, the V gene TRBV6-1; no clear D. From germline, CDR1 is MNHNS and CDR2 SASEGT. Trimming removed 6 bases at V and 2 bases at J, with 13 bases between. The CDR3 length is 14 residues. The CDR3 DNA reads TGTGCCAGCAGATTCGGGCCACTTCAAGAGACCCAGTACTTC. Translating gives CASRFGPLQETQYF.

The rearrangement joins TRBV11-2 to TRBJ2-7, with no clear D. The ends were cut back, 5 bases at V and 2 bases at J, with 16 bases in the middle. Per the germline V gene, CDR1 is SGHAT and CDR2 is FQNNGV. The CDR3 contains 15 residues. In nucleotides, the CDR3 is TGTGCCAGCAGCACTTACCAAACTGAGGCCTACGAGCAGTACTTC. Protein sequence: CASSTYQTEAYEQYF.

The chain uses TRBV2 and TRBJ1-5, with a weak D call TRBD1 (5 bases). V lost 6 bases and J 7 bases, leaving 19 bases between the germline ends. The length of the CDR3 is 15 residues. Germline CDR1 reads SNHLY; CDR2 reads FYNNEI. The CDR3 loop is CASRGDEGGGQPQHF. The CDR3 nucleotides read TGTGCCAGCAGGGGGGACGAGGGCGGTGGCCAGCCCCAGCATTTT.

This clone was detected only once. For the CDR3, the DNA is TGTGCCAGCAGCCGGGGGGCTGGAACCTACGAGCAGTACTTC. Translating it yields CASSRGAGTYEQYF. This chain joins TRBV9 and TRBJ2-7, with D maybe TRBD2 (7 bases). The CDR3 extends over 14 amino acids. Germline V gene sequence: CDR1 SGDLS, CDR2 YYNGEE. V lost 4 bases, J lost 2 bases, and 13 bases lay in between.

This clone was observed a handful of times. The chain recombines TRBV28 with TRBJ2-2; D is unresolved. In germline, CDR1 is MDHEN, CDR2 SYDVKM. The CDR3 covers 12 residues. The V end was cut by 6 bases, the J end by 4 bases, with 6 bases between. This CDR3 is CASSTPTGELFF. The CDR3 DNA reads TGTGCCAGCAGCACCCCCACCGGGGAGCTGTTTTTT.

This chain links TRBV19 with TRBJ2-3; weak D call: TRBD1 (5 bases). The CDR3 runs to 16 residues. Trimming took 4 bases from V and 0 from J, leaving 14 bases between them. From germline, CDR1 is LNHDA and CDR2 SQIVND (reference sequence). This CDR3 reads CASSNRQLASTDTQYF. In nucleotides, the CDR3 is TGTGCCAGTAGTAACAGACAGTTGGCAAGCACAGATACGCAGTATTTT.

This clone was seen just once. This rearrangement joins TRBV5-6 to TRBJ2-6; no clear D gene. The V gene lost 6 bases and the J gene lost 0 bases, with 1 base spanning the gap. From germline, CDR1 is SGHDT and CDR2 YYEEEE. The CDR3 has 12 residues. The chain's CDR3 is CASNSGANVLTF. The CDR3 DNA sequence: TGTGCCAGCAACTCTGGGGCCAACGTCCTGACTTTC.

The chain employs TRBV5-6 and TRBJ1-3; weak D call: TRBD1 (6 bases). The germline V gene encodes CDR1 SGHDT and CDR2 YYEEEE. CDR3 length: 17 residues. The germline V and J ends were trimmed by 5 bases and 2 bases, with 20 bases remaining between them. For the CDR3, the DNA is TGTGCCAGCAGTCCGCGGACAGTAGTAACACCTGGAAACACCATATATTTT. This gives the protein CASSPRTVVTPGNTIYF.

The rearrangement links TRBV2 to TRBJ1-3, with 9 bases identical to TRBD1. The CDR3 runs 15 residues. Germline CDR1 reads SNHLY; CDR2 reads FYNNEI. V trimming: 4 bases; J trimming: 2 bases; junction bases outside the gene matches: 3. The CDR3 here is CASSGDRDAGNTIYF. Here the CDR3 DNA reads TGTGCCAGCAGTGGGGACAGGGACGCTGGAAACACCATATATTTT.

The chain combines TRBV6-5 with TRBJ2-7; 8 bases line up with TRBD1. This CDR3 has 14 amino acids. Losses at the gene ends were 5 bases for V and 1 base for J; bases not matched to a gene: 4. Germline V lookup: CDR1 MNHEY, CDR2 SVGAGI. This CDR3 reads CASSIDRGSYEQYF. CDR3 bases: TGTGCCAGCAGTATCGACAGGGGATCCTACGAGCAGTACTTC.

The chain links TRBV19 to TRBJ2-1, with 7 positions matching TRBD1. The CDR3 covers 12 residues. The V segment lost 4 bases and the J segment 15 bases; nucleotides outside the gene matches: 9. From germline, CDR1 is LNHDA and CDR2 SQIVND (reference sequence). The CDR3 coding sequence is TGTGCCAGTAGTAACGACAGGGTGGTTAGGTTCTTC. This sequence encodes CASSNDRVVRFF.

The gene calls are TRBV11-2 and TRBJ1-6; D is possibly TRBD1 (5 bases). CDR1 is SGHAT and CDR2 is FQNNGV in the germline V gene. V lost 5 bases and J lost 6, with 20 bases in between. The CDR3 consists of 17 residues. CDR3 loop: CASSLILLRQSNSPLHF. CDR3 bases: TGTGCCAGCAGCCTCATCCTCCTCCGACAGAGTAATTCACCCCTCCACTTT.